The text below deals with one T cell receptor beta chain. What it binds is unknown. This sample was included in a study of cytomegalovirus exposure and HLA in healthy donors. The study, taken as a whole, reports: In a later analysis, more than 15,000 TCR beta sequences were associated with HLA alleles at 0.05 false discovery rate. The records held CMV serostatus as the only immune exposure information. A few CMV-associated chains were confirmed in vitro to be specific for CMV antigens. Cytomegalovirus-associated TCR beta chains were listed, numbering some 170.

The CDR3 runs 13 residues. The V end lost 6 bases, the J end lost 6 bases, and 14 bases lay between the germline ends. Germline lookup yields CDR1 SNHLY and CDR2 FYNNEI. The PCR employed 60 Vbeta primers together with 13 Jbeta primers. Sequenced by immunoSEQ multiplex PCR; TCRdb stores in-frame clones only, minus some. The sample includes some 86,000 clones, around 64% of them seen just once. Sample: PBMCs. The V and J genes are TRBV2 and TRBJ1-2; no firm D call. This sequence was found in a man in his thirties or forties in good health and CMV-seronegative. The CDR3 DNA reads as TGTGCCAGCAGCCGGGGTCCTCGGGATGGCTACACCTTC. Its protein product is CASSRGPRDGYTF.